The rows below give T cell receptor beta chains drawn from one sample of a study of blood T cell repertoires in COVID-19. Some clones are missing from TCRdb's copy, which holds only in-frame ones; the method was immunoSEQ multiplex PCR. Of some 130,000 clones in the sample, nearly 70% are singletons; the top ten hold approximately 2%. The specimen was peripheral blood. The receptors here all came from a woman aged 65 to 85 with acute or convalescent COVID-19. Each CDR3 is given with its conserved first and last residue. Each record gives: V gene, D gene, J gene, clone size, CDR3 DNA, CDR3 protein. The D gene is left open where the match is weak. The listing skips clone size in some rows; elsewhere it reads once, few, many or a size class.

V: TRBV18; D: -; J: TRBJ2-7; size: few; DNA: TGTGCCAGCAGGCTAGATTACGAGCAGTACTTC; CDR3: CASRLDYEQYF
V: TRBV2; D: -; J: TRBJ1-2; size: -; DNA: TGTGCCAGCATCATAATACGGGACTATGGCTACACCTTC; CDR3: CASIIIRDYGYTF
V: TRBV4-3; D: -; J: TRBJ1-2; size: -; DNA: TGCGCCAGCAGCCAAGGAAGAAACAGGGCAGACTATGGCTACACCTTC; CDR3: CASSQGRNRADYGYTF
V: TRBV9; D: TRBD1; J: TRBJ1-1; size: -; DNA: TGTGCCAGCAGCGCCTCCGGACAGGGAAACACTGAAGCTTTCTTT; CDR3: CASSASGQGNTEAFF
V: TRBV6-2/TRBV6-3; D: -; J: TRBJ2-3; size: -; DNA: TGTGCCAGCAGTGTATTGGGACTTGGGCCCGATACGCAGTATTTT; CDR3: CASSVLGLGPDTQYF
V: TRBV12-3/TRBV12-4; D: -; J: TRBJ1-2; size: few; DNA: TGTGCCAGCAGAGGGTTCAGGGTTGGCTACACCTTC; CDR3: CASRGFRVGYTF
V: TRBV5-1; D: TRBD1; J: TRBJ1-5; size: -; DNA: TGCGCCAGCAGCTCGGGACTCGGGGACAGAGCGTACAATCAGCCCCAGCATTTT; CDR3: CASSSGLGDRAYNQPQHF
V: TRBV7-8; D: TRBD1; J: TRBJ2-2; size: once; DNA: TGTGCCAGCAGCCCGACAGGGGCGAACACCGGGGAGCTGTTTTTT; CDR3: CASSPTGANTGELFF
V: TRBV19; D: -; J: TRBJ2-1; size: -; DNA: TGTGCCAGTAGTATTGCACTGAACAATGAGCAGTTCTTC; CDR3: CASSIALNNEQFF
V: TRBV29-1; D: TRBD2; J: TRBJ2-3; size: -; DNA: TGCAGCGTTGATGGCGGGAGTGCGACAGATACGCAGTATTTT; CDR3: CSVDGGSATDTQYF
V: TRBV3-1/TRBV3-2; D: TRBD1; J: TRBJ1-2; size: -; DNA: TGTGCCAGTGCAGGGGGTATCCAGGGAGTTGGCTATGGCTACACCTTC; CDR3: CASAGGIQGVGYGYTF
V: TRBV4-1; D: -; J: TRBJ1-6; size: -; DNA: TGCGCCAGCAGCCAAGAGGGGGGCTATAATTCACCCCTCCACTTT; CDR3: CASSQEGGYNSPLHF
V: TRBV5-6; D: TRBD1; J: TRBJ1-3; size: -; DNA: TGTGCCAGCAGTTCGGCAGGGGGATCTGGAAACACCATATATTTT; CDR3: CASSSAGGSGNTIYF
V: TRBV4-3; D: -; J: TRBJ1-5; size: -; DNA: TGCGCCAGCAGCCAAGTAGCCGGGGTAAGTCAGCCCCAGCATTTT; CDR3: CASSQVAGVSQPQHF
V: TRBV6-6; D: -; J: TRBJ1-1; size: -; DNA: TGTGCCAGCATCCGGGGATTGGGCACTGAAGCTTTCTTT; CDR3: CASIRGLGTEAFF
V: TRBV6-5; D: -; J: TRBJ2-7; size: -; DNA: TGTGCCAGCAGCACCCCCGGGGGGCCCTACGAGCAGTACTTC; CDR3: CASSTPGGPYEQYF
V: TRBV12-5; D: TRBD1; J: TRBJ2-4; size: -; DNA: TGTGCTAGTGGTAAAGGGACAGAGGGGGAAATAGCCAAAAACATTCAGTACTTC; CDR3: CASGKGTEGEIAKNIQYF
V: TRBV14; D: -; J: TRBJ1-6; size: -; DNA: TGTGCCAGCAGCTATTTGTGGGGGGGTTCACCCCTCCACTTT; CDR3: CASSYLWGGSPLHF
V: TRBV2; D: TRBD1; J: TRBJ1-1; size: few; DNA: TGTGCCAGCAGCCTCGGACAGGGACACACTGAAGCTTTCTTT; CDR3: CASSLGQGHTEAFF
V: TRBV5-1; D: -; J: TRBJ1-6; size: -; DNA: TGCGCCAGCAGCACGGACACCTGGAATTCACCCCTCCACTTT; CDR3: CASSTDTWNSPLHF
V: TRBV5-1; D: TRBD1; J: TRBJ1-6; size: -; DNA: TGCGCCAGCAGGAACGACAGGGTATCACCCCTCCACTTT; CDR3: CASRNDRVSPLHF
V: TRBV6-5; D: TRBD1; J: TRBJ2-7; size: once; DNA: TGTGCCAGCAGTTACTCCGACAGGGTATCCTACGAGCAGTACTTC; CDR3: CASSYSDRVSYEQYF
V: TRBV5-3; D: TRBD1; J: TRBJ2-7; size: -; DNA: TGTGCCAGAAGCTCACAGGGGTACGAGCAGTACTTC; CDR3: CARSSQGYEQYF
V: TRBV5-1; D: TRBD1; J: TRBJ1-1; size: -; DNA: TGCGCCAGCCGCGGGACAGCGAACACTGAAGCTTTCTTT; CDR3: CASRGTANTEAFF
V: TRBV29-1; D: TRBD1; J: TRBJ2-7; size: -; DNA: TGCAGCGTTCAAACAGGGGGCGAGCAGTACTTC; CDR3: CSVQTGGEQYF
V: TRBV5-4; D: -; J: TRBJ2-7; size: -; DNA: TGTGCCAGCAGCCCTCGCCCCACTACCCCCTCCTACGAGCAGTACTTC; CDR3: CASSPRPTTPSYEQYF
V: TRBV10-2; D: TRBD2; J: TRBJ2-2; size: few; DNA: TGCGCCAGCAGTCGGGCTAGCGGGGGGCGGACGAACACCGGGGAGCTGTTTTTT; CDR3: CASSRASGGRTNTGELFF
V: TRBV3-1/TRBV3-2; D: -; J: TRBJ1-1; size: -; DNA: TGTGCCAGCAGGTTGGCAGGGTCGGTGACTGAAGCTTTCTTT; CDR3: CASRLAGSVTEAFF
V: TRBV6-4; D: -; J: TRBJ1-3; size: -; DNA: TGTGCCAGTGCGGGGTGGACTGGAAACACCATATATTTT; CDR3: CASAGWTGNTIYF
V: TRBV7-3; D: TRBD1; J: TRBJ2-1; size: -; DNA: TGTGCCAGCAGCTTGAAGGGACAGGGGGCTGGTGAGCAGTTCTTC; CDR3: CASSLKGQGAGEQFF
V: TRBV5-8; D: TRBD1; J: TRBJ2-3; size: once; DNA: TGTGCCAGCAGTCAAGGGACAGGGTCCACAGATACGCAGTATTTT; CDR3: CASSQGTGSTDTQYF
V: TRBV6-6; D: TRBD2; J: TRBJ2-1; size: -; DNA: TGTGCCACCGCGGGGGAGCGGCCGTCGCAGTTCTTC; CDR3: CATAGERPSQFF
V: TRBV9; D: -; J: TRBJ1-6; size: -; DNA: TGTGCCAGCAGTGCAACAGAGATTAGCTCCTATAATTCACCCCTCCACTTT; CDR3: CASSATEISSYNSPLHF
V: TRBV20-1; D: TRBD1; J: TRBJ1-2; size: -; DNA: TGCAGTGCTAGTCCCAGCACAAGGGGGCGGACTAACTATGGCTACACCTTC; CDR3: CSASPSTRGRTNYGYTF
V: TRBV3-1/TRBV3-2; D: TRBD1; J: TRBJ1-3; size: -; DNA: TGTGCCAGCAGCCAAACCGGGACAGGGAGTGGAAACACCATATATTTT; CDR3: CASSQTGTGSGNTIYF
V: TRBV6-5; D: TRBD1; J: TRBJ1-1; size: few; DNA: TGTGCCAGCAGGGCCGGGACAGGGAACACTGAAGCTTTCTTT; CDR3: CASRAGTGNTEAFF
V: TRBV19; D: -; J: TRBJ1-3; size: -; DNA: TGTGCCAGTGGAATCAGGGGATCCGCTGGAAACACCATATATTTT; CDR3: CASGIRGSAGNTIYF
V: TRBV30; D: -; J: TRBJ1-4; size: -; DNA: TGTGCCTGGACCCCCGGAGTAACTAATGAAAAACTGTTTTTT; CDR3: CAWTPGVTNEKLFF
V: TRBV6-5; D: -; J: TRBJ2-1; size: -; DNA: TGTGCCAGCAGTAAGGGACTTTCGGGTGAGCAGTTCTTC; CDR3: CASSKGLSGEQFF
V: TRBV6-5; D: -; J: TRBJ2-7; size: -; DNA: TGTGCCAGCAGAGGCGGGACTTCCTACGAGCAGTACTTC; CDR3: CASRGGTSYEQYF
V: TRBV7-7; D: -; J: TRBJ1-4; size: few; DNA: TGTGCTAGCAGCCCGAATATGGGGGGGGGTGAAAAACTGTTTTTT; CDR3: CASSPNMGGGEKLFF
V: TRBV9; D: -; J: TRBJ1-1; size: -; DNA: TGTGCCAGCAGCGTAGAGCCCACGAGGAACACTGAAGCTTTCTTT; CDR3: CASSVEPTRNTEAFF
V: TRBV5-4; D: TRBD1; J: TRBJ1-2; size: -; DNA: TGTGCCAGCAGCTTGGGTGGGACAGTCTATGGCTACACCTTC; CDR3: CASSLGGTVYGYTF
V: TRBV28; D: -; J: TRBJ2-5; size: -; DNA: TGTGCCAGCAGTCCCAACCAAGAGACCCAGTACTTC; CDR3: CASSPNQETQYF
V: TRBV9; D: TRBD1; J: TRBJ2-1; size: -; DNA: TGTGCCAGCAGCGACGCCGGGACAGTATACAATGAGCAGTTCTTC; CDR3: CASSDAGTVYNEQFF
V: TRBV7-9; D: -; J: TRBJ1-1; size: once; DNA: TGTGCCAGCAGCGCCGGGGGGGCCGGGAACACTGAAGCTTTCTTT; CDR3: CASSAGGAGNTEAFF
V: TRBV18; D: -; J: TRBJ1-2; size: -; DNA: TGTGCCAGCTCACCACCCTACAGGGCTTTCGGCTACACCTTC; CDR3: CASSPPYRAFGYTF
V: TRBV19; D: -; J: TRBJ1-2; size: -; DNA: TGTGCCAGTAGCCCCCGGGGGGGAGGGAGAGACTATGGCTACACCTTC; CDR3: CASSPRGGGRDYGYTF